Listed here is a single TCR beta chain. Its antigen remains unidentified. Per germline, CDR1 MGHRA and CDR2 YSYEKL. CDR3 size: 15 residues. J lost 1 base, V lost 5 bases, and 4 bases had no gene match. The data originate from a study of cytomegalovirus exposure and HLA in healthy donors. Study-wide findings and caveats: Fewer N-insertions (relative to the 666-donor mean) were reportedly seen in an Asian-associated ancestry cluster in a later analysis. In vitro checks showed that a few CMV-associated chains really do target CMV antigens.

The PCR used 60 Vbeta and 13 Jbeta primers. Clones were sequenced by immunoSEQ multiplex PCR, and TCRdb holds only the in-frame ones, with some missing. The sample yields roughly 250,000 clones, 75% to 90% seen once. V is TRBV4-1 and J is TRBJ2-1; 8 bases fit TRBD1. This sequence was found in a girl aged 2 to 9 in good health and CMV-seronegative. Specimen: PBMCs. The CDR3 DNA reads as TGCGCCAGCAGCTCTGGACAGGGTTCCTACAATGAGCAGTTCTTC. It is translated as CASSSGQGSYNEQFF.